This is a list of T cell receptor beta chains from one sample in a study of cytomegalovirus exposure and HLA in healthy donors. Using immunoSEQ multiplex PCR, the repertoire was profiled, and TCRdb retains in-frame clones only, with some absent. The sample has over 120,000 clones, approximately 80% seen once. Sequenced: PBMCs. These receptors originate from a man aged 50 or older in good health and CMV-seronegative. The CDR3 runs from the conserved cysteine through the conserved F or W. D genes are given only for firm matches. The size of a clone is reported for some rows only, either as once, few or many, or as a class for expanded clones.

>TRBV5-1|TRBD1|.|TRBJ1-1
CASSQTGGVSNTEAFF
TGCGCCAGCAGCCAGACAGGGGGCGTATCGAACACTGAAGCTTTCTTT
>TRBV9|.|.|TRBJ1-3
CASSVAPGRGNTIYF
TGTGCCAGCAGCGTAGCTCCGGGTCGGGGAAACACCATATATTTT
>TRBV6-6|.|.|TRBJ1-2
CASTVGAGYGYTF
TGTGCCAGCACAGTGGGCGCGGGCTATGGCTACACCTTC
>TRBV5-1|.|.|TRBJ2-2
CASSLSAHSNTGELFF
TGCGCCAGCAGCTTGTCCGCACATTCGAACACCGGGGAGCTGTTTTTT
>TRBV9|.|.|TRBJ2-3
CASSAASPTLDTQYF
TGTGCCAGCAGCGCAGCGTCCCCCACTTTAGATACGCAGTATTTT
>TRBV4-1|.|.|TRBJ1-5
CASSQGPGHRVGQPQHF
TGCGCCAGCAGCCAAGGCCCGGGACATCGGGTCGGTCAGCCCCAGCATTTT
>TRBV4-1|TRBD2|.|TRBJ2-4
CASSQELAGALAKNIQYF
TGCGCCAGCAGCCAAGAACTAGCGGGAGCCCTAGCCAAAAACATTCAGTACTTC
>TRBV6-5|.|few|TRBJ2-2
CASSYFRQYTGELFF
TGTGCCAGCAGTTACTTTCGACAGTACACCGGGGAGCTGTTTTTT
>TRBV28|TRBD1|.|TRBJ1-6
CASSVRTGGYSPLHF
TGTGCCAGCAGTGTCAGGACAGGGGGCTATTCACCCCTCCACTTT
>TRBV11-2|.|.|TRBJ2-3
CASSLGTSTDTQYF
TGTGCCAGCAGCTTAGGGACTAGCACAGATACGCAGTATTTT
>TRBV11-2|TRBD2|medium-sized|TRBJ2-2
CASSSGTRVTGELFF
TGTGCCAGCAGCTCCGGGACTAGGGTCACCGGGGAGCTGTTTTTT
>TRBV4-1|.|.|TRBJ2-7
CASSQGTRWFYEQYF
TGCGCCAGCAGCCAAGGGACAAGGTGGTTTTACGAGCAGTACTTC
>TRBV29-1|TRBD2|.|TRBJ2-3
CSIGLADRTDTQYF
TGCAGCATCGGACTAGCAGATAGGACAGATACGCAGTATTTT
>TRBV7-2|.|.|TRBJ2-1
CASSLLPEINEQFF
TGTGCCAGCAGCTTACTGCCTGAGATCAATGAGCAGTTCTTC
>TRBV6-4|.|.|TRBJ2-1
CASSVFEGNEQFF
TGTGCCAGCAGTGTGTTCGAGGGTAATGAGCAGTTCTTC
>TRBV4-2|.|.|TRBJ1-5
CASSHAQSNQPQHF
TGTGCCAGCAGCCATGCCCAGAGCAATCAGCCCCAGCATTTT
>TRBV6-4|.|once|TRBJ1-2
CASRETGKGKDYGYTF
TGTGCCAGCAGGGAAACAGGGAAGGGGAAGGACTATGGCTACACCTTC
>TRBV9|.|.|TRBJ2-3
CASSVEGRRDTQYF
TGTGCCAGCAGCGTAGAGGGGCGCAGAGATACGCAGTATTTT
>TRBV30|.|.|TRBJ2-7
CAWSTPRGRRSYEQYF
TGTGCCTGGAGTACGCCGCGGGGGCGGCGGTCCTACGAGCAGTACTTC
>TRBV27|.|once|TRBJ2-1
CASWRGGNEQFF
TGTGCCAGCTGGAGGGGAGGCAATGAGCAGTTCTTC
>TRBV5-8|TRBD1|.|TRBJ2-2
CASGKGDRYSGELFF
TGTGCCAGCGGGAAAGGGGACAGGTATTCCGGGGAGCTGTTTTTT
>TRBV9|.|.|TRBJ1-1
CASSVEGYEAFF
TGTGCCAGCAGCGTAGAGGGGTACGAAGCTTTCTTT
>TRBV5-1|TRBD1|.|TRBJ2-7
CASSPDPGQGSYEQYF
TGCGCCAGCAGCCCGGACCCGGGACAGGGATCCTACGAGCAGTACTTC
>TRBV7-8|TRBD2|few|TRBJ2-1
CASSHPGTSGEQTYNEQFF
TGTGCCAGCAGCCACCCCGGGACTAGCGGGGAGCAGACCTACAATGAGCAGTTCTTC
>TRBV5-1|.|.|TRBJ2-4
CASSHQGAKNIQYF
TGCGCCAGCAGCCACCAGGGGGCCAAAAACATTCAGTACTTC
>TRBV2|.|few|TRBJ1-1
CASSRGGRGPEAFF
TGTGCCAGCAGTCGGGGGGGTCGGGGGCCTGAAGCTTTCTTT
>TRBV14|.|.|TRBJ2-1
CASSPRGYEGQFF
TGTGCCAGCAGCCCCCGCGGCTATGAGGGGCAGTTCTTC
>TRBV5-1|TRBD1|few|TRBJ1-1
CASSKQGGDTEAFF
TGCGCCAGCAGCAAACAGGGGGGGGACACTGAAGCTTTCTTT
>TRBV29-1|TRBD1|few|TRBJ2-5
CSVAQGVQTQYF
TGCAGCGTTGCTCAGGGGGTCCAGACCCAGTACTTC
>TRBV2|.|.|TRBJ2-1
CASSELKTAYSYNEQFF
TGTGCCAGCAGTGAATTGAAGACAGCCTACTCCTACAATGAGCAGTTCTTC
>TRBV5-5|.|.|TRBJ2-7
CASSLVWGSGYEQYF
TGTGCCAGCAGCTTGGTGTGGGGAAGCGGCTACGAGCAGTACTTC
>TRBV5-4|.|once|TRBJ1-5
CASSLGGRDQPQHF
TGTGCCAGCAGCTTGGGGGGGAGGGACCAGCCCCAGCATTTT
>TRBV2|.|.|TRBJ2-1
CASKTRGGSYNEQFF
TGTGCCAGCAAGACAAGGGGGGGATCCTACAATGAGCAGTTCTTC
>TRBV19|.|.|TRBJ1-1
CASSINYRETEAFF
TGTGCCAGTAGTATCAATTACAGGGAAACTGAAGCTTTCTTT
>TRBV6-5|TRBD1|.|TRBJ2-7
CASSYSGTRGMYEQYF
TGTGCCAGCAGTTATTCCGGGACCAGGGGGATGTACGAGCAGTACTTC
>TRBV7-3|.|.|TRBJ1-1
CASSEQGGTEAFF
TGTGCCAGCAGCGAGCAGGGTGGCACTGAAGCTTTCTTT
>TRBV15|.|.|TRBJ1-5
CATSRDKRRQPQHF
TGTGCCACCAGCAGAGATAAGAGGCGTCAGCCCCAGCATTTT
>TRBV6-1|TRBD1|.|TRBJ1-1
CASSSDRGNTEAFF
TGTGCCAGCAGCTCAGACAGGGGCAACACTGAAGCTTTCTTT
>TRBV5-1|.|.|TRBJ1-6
CASSLGTRNSPLHF
TGCGCCAGCAGCTTAGGTACCAGGAATTCACCCCTCCACTTT
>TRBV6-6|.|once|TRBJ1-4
CASSYGVQGWEKLFF
TGTGCCAGCAGTTACGGGGTACAGGGTTGGGAAAAACTGTTTTTT
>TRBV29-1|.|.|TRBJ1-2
CSVHWGANYGYTF
TGCAGCGTCCACTGGGGGGCTAACTATGGCTACACCTTC
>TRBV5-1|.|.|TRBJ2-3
CASSIESDRPSADTQYF
TGCGCCAGCAGCATTGAATCCGACAGGCCAAGTGCAGATACGCAGTATTTT
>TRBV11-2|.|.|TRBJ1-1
CASSLGIEGGAFF
TGTGCCAGCAGCTTAGGAATTGAGGGTGGAGCTTTCTTT
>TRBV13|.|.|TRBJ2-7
CASSLKPLAYEQYF
TGTGCCAGCAGCTTAAAGCCTCTGGCCTACGAGCAGTACTTC
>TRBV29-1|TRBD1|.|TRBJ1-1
CSVEPGQGVLNTEAFF
TGCAGCGTTGAACCGGGACAGGGGGTTCTGAACACTGAAGCTTTCTTT